Shown below are 22 T cell receptor beta chains from a single sample sequenced in a study of blood T cell repertoires in COVID-19. Clones were sequenced by immunoSEQ multiplex PCR, and TCRdb holds only the in-frame ones, with some missing. The sample holds over 150,000 clones, approximately 85% seen once. Sequenced material: peripheral blood. The receptors were sampled from a man aged 60-69 years with COVID-19, enrolled during active disease.

This rearrangement joins TRBV18 to TRBJ1-6; 7 nucleotides line up with TRBD1. This CDR3 comprises 17 residues. Unmatched junction bases numbered 14, after V lost 3 bases and J lost 9 bases. Per germline, CDR1 KGHSH and CDR2 LQKENI. CDR3 bases: TGTGCCAGCTCACCGACGATGGTACGAACAGGGGTTTCACCCCTCCACTTT. Protein sequence: CASSPTMVRTGVSPLHF.

The chain is built from TRBV19 and TRBJ1-2; 8 bases agree with TRBD1. The CDR3 is 12 amino acids. V lost 8 bases and J lost 4; bases outside the gene matches: 3. CDR1 and CDR2 (germline): LNHDA, SQIVND (reference sequence). The CDR3 DNA reads TGTGCCAGTCAGGGACAGGTCTATGGCTACACCTTC. Translating it yields CASQGQVYGYTF.

For the CDR3, the DNA is TGTGCCAGCAGCTCTCGATCGGGTTTAGACACTGAAGCTTTCTTT. Translated, it gives CASSSRSGLDTEAFF. The chain has TRBV7-2 and TRBJ1-1, with D unclear. CDR3 length: 15 amino acids. V lost 4 bases and J lost 3, with 15 bases in between. Per germline, CDR1 SGHTA and CDR2 FQGNSA.

The V call is TRBV6-2 or TRBV6-3, the J call TRBJ2-2, with TRBD1 matching over 10 bases. With 5 bases clipped from V and 5 bases from J, the junction kept 8 bases outside the gene matches. Germline V lookup: CDR1 MNHEY, CDR2 SVGEGT. The CDR3 extends over 16 amino acids. CDR3 amino acids: CASSNLGQGWTGELFF. CDR3 DNA sequence: TGTGCCAGCAGTAACCTGGGACAGGGGTGGACCGGGGAGCTGTTTTTT.

The chain uses TRBV25-1 and TRBJ2-2, with D perhaps matching TRBD1 (5 bases). Germline V CDR1 and CDR2: MGHDK, SYGVNS. With 1 base removed from V and 4 bases from J, the gap between germline ends came to 13 bases. The CDR3 totals 16 residues. The CDR3 loop is CASSESVAGRTGELFF. In DNA form, the CDR3 reads TGTGCCAGCAGTGAATCCGTGGCAGGGCGCACCGGGGAGCTGTTTTTT. The entire variable domain, with the rest obtained from reference TRBV25-1 and TRBJ2-2, is as follows: EADIYQTPRYLVIGTGKKITLECSQTMGHDKMYWYQQDPGMELHLIHYSYGVNSTEKGDLSSESTVSRIRTEHFPLTLESARPSHTSQYLCASSESVAGRTGELFFGEGSRLTVL.

The chain links TRBV18 to TRBJ1-6; 7 nucleotides agree with TRBD1. The germline V gene has CDR1 KGHSH and CDR2 LQKENI. J lost 7 bases, V lost 6 bases, and 6 bases had no gene match. The CDR3 runs 14 residues. The CDR3 region is CASSSQGENSPLHF. CDR3 DNA: TGTGCCAGCTCGTCCCAGGGGGAGAATTCACCCCTCCACTTT.

The rearrangement joins TRBV28 to TRBJ1-5; a weak D match, TRBD1 (6 bases). Germline V CDR1 and CDR2: MDHEN, SYDVKM. Trimming shortened V by 3 bases and J by 0 bases, and 9 bases separated the two germline ends. This CDR3 comprises 15 residues. For the CDR3, the DNA is TGTGCCAGCAGTTTTCGGGACAATAGCAATCAGCCCCAGCATTTT. It translates to CASSFRDNSNQPQHF.

The J gene is TRBJ2-6, the V gene TRBV5-1, with a weak D call TRBD1 (6 bases). The CDR3 runs to 16 residues. Trimming removed 7 bases from V and 3 bases from J, with 17 bases in between. The germline gives CDR1 SGHRS, CDR2 YFSETQ. For the CDR3, the DNA is TGCGCCAGCGCCCAGGGGACCCCTGATGGGGCCAACGTCCTGACTTTC. This codes for CASAQGTPDGANVLTF.

The chain is built from TRBV3-1 (or the pseudogene TRBV3-2) and TRBJ1-1; perhaps TRBD1 as D (6 bases). V gave up 4 bases and J gave up 0 bases, with 12 bases separating them. Germline V gives CDR1 LGHDT, CDR2 YNNKEL (reference sequence). This CDR3 is built from 15 residues. In nucleotides, the CDR3 is TGTGCCAGCAGCCCTACAGGGAAACTGAACACTGAAGCTTTCTTT. Residues: CASSPTGKLNTEAFF.

The chain joins TRBV7-2 to TRBJ2-2; 10 bases map to TRBD2. Germline CDR1 is SGHTA and CDR2 is FQGNSA. J gave up 0 bases and V 0 bases, and 4 bases lay outside the gene matches. The CDR3 sequence is 18 residues long. The CDR3 region has the DNA TGTGCCAGCAGCTTAGCGTTTAGCGGGGGGCCGAACACCGGGGAGCTGTTTTTT. As protein: CASSLAFSGGPNTGELFF.

The CDR3 bases are TGTGCCAGCAGTCGACAGTACACTGAAGCTTTCTTT. The encoded protein is CASSRQYTEAFF. The chain uses TRBV2 and TRBJ1-1; weak D call: TRBD1 (5 bases). The CDR3 loop spans 12 amino acids. Germline CDR1 reads SNHLY; CDR2 reads FYNNEI. Trimming removed 5 bases from V and 3 bases from J, with 7 bases in between.

The J gene is TRBJ1-1, the V gene TRBV6-6; unclear D gene. V lost 0 bases, J lost 1 base, and 12 bases lay in between. Germline loops: CDR1 MNHNY, CDR2 SVGAGI (reference sequence). CDR3 length equals 16 residues. The CDR3 coding sequence is TGTGCCAGCAGTTACTCGATGGGAGCGGGGAACACTGAAGCTTTCTTT. This encodes CASSYSMGAGNTEAFF.

The chain employs TRBV9 and TRBJ2-3; D is unresolved. The CDR3 totals 13 residues. V was pared by 1 base and J by 6 bases, with 9 bases between. The V gene's germline CDR1 is SGDLS and CDR2 YYNGEE. The CDR3 DNA follows: TGTGCCAGCAGCGTAACTTTTCTGGATACGCAGTATTTT. Its protein is CASSVTFLDTQYF.

The chain is built from TRBV7-3 and TRBJ2-1, with D possibly TRBD1 on 6 matching bases. The CDR3 is made up of 15 amino acids. Germline loops: CDR1 SGHTA, CDR2 FQGTGA. V lost 1 base to trimming and J lost 2 bases, with 9 bases between them. CDR3 sequence reads: CASSLSWGPYNEQFF. In DNA form, the CDR3 reads TGTGCCAGCAGCTTAAGTTGGGGGCCCTACAATGAGCAGTTCTTC.

This clone was observed a few times. The rearrangement links TRBV28 to TRBJ2-1; 8 nucleotides agree with TRBD1. CDR1 and CDR2 from the germline V gene are MDHEN and SYDVKM. The CDR3 totals 16 residues. Unmatched junction bases numbered 13, after V lost 6 bases and J lost 6 bases. CDR3 residues: CASSSPGRGHFNEQFF. The CDR3 DNA reads TGTGCCAGCAGCTCCCCCGGCAGGGGGCATTTCAATGAGCAGTTCTTC. Full variable domain (missing parts from reference TRBV28 and TRBJ2-1): DVKVTQSSRYLVKRTGEKVFLECVQDMDHENMFWYRQDPGLGLRLIYFSYDVKMKEKGDIPEGYSVSREKKERFSLILESASTNQTSMYLCASSSPGRGHFNEQFFGPGTRLTVL.

This chain links TRBV28 with TRBJ1-5; TRBD1 is a possible D gene (5 bases). CDR1 and CDR2 from the germline V gene are MDHEN and SYDVKM. CDR3 size: 15 residues. V lost 2 bases to trimming and J lost 9 bases, with 17 bases between them. This CDR3 reads CASSLGRLGDSPQHF. The CDR3 DNA reads TGTGCCAGCAGTTTAGGGAGACTAGGGGACTCGCCCCAGCATTTT.

The chain has TRBV15 and TRBJ2-7; D is uncertain. Looked up from germline, CDR1 is LNHNV and CDR2 is YYDKDF (reference sequence). Trimming took off 0 bases at V and 1 base at J, with 10 bases between the two ends. The CDR3 covers 15 residues. CDR3 amino acids: CATSREAGLSYEQYF. The CDR3 DNA follows: TGTGCCACCAGCAGAGAGGCAGGTTTATCCTACGAGCAGTACTTC.

V gene TRBV11-2 combines with J gene TRBJ2-2; D gene unclear. Germline V gene data show CDR1 as SGHAT and CDR2 as FQNNGV. CDR3 length equals 16 residues. Trimming removed 6 bases at V and 0 bases at J, with 14 bases between. DNA of the CDR3: TGTGCCAGCAGATTACAGCCCGGAGCGAACACCGGGGAGCTGTTTTTT. Amino acids: CASRLQPGANTGELFF.

The V call is TRBV6-2 or TRBV6-3, the J call TRBJ2-7, with 7 positions matching TRBD2. Germline CDR1 reads MNHEY; CDR2 reads SVGEGT. There are 14 residues in the CDR3. The junction had 8 bases not matched to a gene; V was cut back by 5 bases and J by 4 bases. CDR3 nucleotide sequence: TGTGCCAGCAGTCCCGGAGCGGGGCCTTACGAGCAGTACTTC. It codes for CASSPGAGPYEQYF.

The chain recombines TRBV5-6 with TRBJ2-6; TRBD2 is a possible D gene (6 bases). The CDR3 extends over 17 amino acids. Germline V gene lookup returns CDR1 SGHDT and CDR2 YYEEEE. V shed 1 base and J shed 4 bases, with 15 bases lying between them. The chain's CDR3 is CASSLKGRFVGANVLTF. In nucleotides, the CDR3 is TGTGCCAGCAGCTTGAAGGGGAGGTTTGTCGGGGCCAACGTCCTGACTTTC.

V and J are TRBV11-1 and TRBJ2-7; TRBD1 matches at 9 bases. Trimming took 2 bases from V and 3 from J; bases not matched to a gene: 5. The CDR3 runs 15 residues. Germline V gene sequence: CDR1 SGHAT, CDR2 FQDESV (reference sequence). The CDR3 DNA reads as TGTGCCAGCAGCTTACACAGGGGGCTCCTCTACGAGCAGTACTTC. Translated: CASSLHRGLLYEQYF.

J is TRBJ2-1 and V is TRBV9, with 11 bases lining up with TRBD2. The ends lost 3 bases at V and 7 bases at J; junction bases unmatched: 9. Germline V gives CDR1 SGDLS, CDR2 YYNGEE. This CDR3 has 16 residues. Written as DNA, the CDR3 is TGTGCCAGCAGCGCAGACACTAGCGGGAGCTGGAATGAGCAGTTCTTC. It specifies CASSADTSGSWNEQFF. Based on the CDR3 plus reference TRBV9 and TRBJ2-1, the full variable domain is DSGVTQTPKHLITATGQRVTLRCSPRSGDLSVYWYQQSLDQGLQFLIQYYNGEERAKGNILERFSAQQFPDLHSELNLSSLELGDSALYFCASSADTSGSWNEQFFGPGTRLTVL.